This entry lists 13 T cell receptor beta chains sequenced from one sample in a study of shared clonotypes between healthy human individuals. Sequencing was performed with immunoSEQ multiplex PCR; in TCRdb, only in-frame clones are kept and a portion is missing. The top ten hold roughly 0.36% of the sample, which has about 2.4 million clones, approximately 93% seen once. The material sequenced was naive CD4+ T cells from PBMCs. The sample's subset: CD45RA+ positively selected. The receptors here all came from a man aged 18 to 35 in good health. Some clones in this sample may be carry-over from other donors' samples.

The J gene is TRBJ2-7, the V gene TRBV11-2; 11 nucleotides align to TRBD1. Trimming took 4 bases from V and 6 from J; bases not matched to a gene: 8. Germline V gene lookup returns CDR1 SGHAT and CDR2 FQNNGV. The CDR3 is made up of 15 amino acids. This chain's CDR3 is CASSSTRTGGGEQYF. As DNA, the CDR3 is TGTGCCAGCAGCTCGACGCGGACAGGGGGCGGCGAGCAGTACTTC.

CDR3 region: CASSLGTPQGFRETQYF. The CDR3 nucleotides read TGCGCCAGCAGCTTGGGGACACCGCAGGGCTTCCGAGAGACCCAGTACTTC. V gene TRBV5-1 combines with J gene TRBJ2-5; D is perhaps TRBD1 (5 bases). Germline-derived CDR1 and CDR2 are SGHRS and YFSETQ. CDR3 size: 17 residues. Trimming shortened V by 0 bases and J by 4 bases, and 19 bases separated the two germline ends.

V and J are TRBV7-2 and TRBJ1-2; D gene unclear. CDR3 length: 13 amino acids. Germline V lookup: CDR1 SGHTA, CDR2 FQGNSA. The V end was cut by 1 base, the J end by 8 bases, with 11 bases between. This CDR3 reads CASSLGRVLGYTF. The CDR3 nucleotides are TGTGCCAGCAGCTTAGGTCGGGTTTTGGGCTACACCTTC.

V and J are TRBV28 and TRBJ1-4; 7 bases align to TRBD1. CDR1 MDHEN and CDR2 SYDVKM come from the germline V gene. Unmatched junction bases numbered 14, after V lost 6 bases and J lost 1 base. This CDR3 spans 18 amino acids. The CDR3 is CASSPTSRQGLTNEKLFF. The CDR3 region has the DNA TGTGCCAGCAGCCCGACCTCCCGACAGGGACTAACTAATGAAAAACTGTTTTTT.

The chain joins TRBV7-9 to TRBJ2-5; 7 bases are shared with TRBD2. The junction had 8 bases not matched to a gene; V was cut back by 2 bases and J by 2 bases. There are 16 residues in the CDR3. CDR1 is SEHNR, CDR2 FQNEAQ, per germline (reference sequence). CDR3 in DNA: TGTGCCAGCAGCTTACGGGGAGCGGGGCGACAAGAGACCCAGTACTTC. Encoded protein: CASSLRGAGRQETQYF.

This chain joins TRBV5-5 and TRBJ1-1, with D maybe TRBD1 (5 bases). This CDR3 is 15 amino acids long. Trimming took off 2 bases at V and 0 bases at J, with 11 bases between the two ends. Germline CDR1 and CDR2: SGHKS and YYEKEE (reference sequence). The CDR3 protein is CASSLGHNMNTEAFF. In DNA, the CDR3 is TGTGCCAGCAGCTTAGGACACAATATGAACACTGAAGCTTTCTTT.

This sequence joins TRBV7-6 and TRBJ1-1, with TRBD1 matching over 8 bases. CDR1 SGHVS and CDR2 FNYEAQ come from the germline V gene. The trim removed 2 bases at V and 4 bases at J, leaving 9 bases unmatched. This CDR3 contains 16 residues. The CDR3 here is CASSLRTGMDFTEAFF. CDR3 DNA: TGTGCCAGCAGCTTACGGACAGGGATGGATTTCACTGAAGCTTTCTTT.

V is TRBV6-1 and J is TRBJ2-7, with D possibly TRBD2 on 5 matching bases. CDR1 is MNHNS, CDR2 SASEGT, per germline. The CDR3 has 14 amino acids. Trimming pared 3 bases from V and 3 bases from J, leaving 12 bases between. CDR3 region: CASSDRTGIYEQYF. The CDR3 nucleotides are TGTGCCAGCAGTGATAGGACCGGGATCTACGAGCAGTACTTC.

The J gene is TRBJ1-1, the V gene TRBV7-3; D uncertain. The CDR3 is 13 amino acids. Trimming took 4 bases from V and 1 from J, leaving 7 bases between them. Per the germline V gene, CDR1 is SGHTA and CDR2 is FQGTGA. For the CDR3, the DNA is TGTGCCAGCAGCTCGACATGGAACACTGAAGCTTTCTTT. Its protein is CASSSTWNTEAFF.

This rearrangement joins TRBV28 to TRBJ2-7; 9 nucleotides align to TRBD2. Germline CDR1 is MDHEN and CDR2 is SYDVKM. The CDR3 sequence is 16 residues long. V was pared by 4 bases and J by 5 bases, with 12 bases of the junction left unmatched. For the CDR3, the DNA is TGTGCCAGCAGTTCCACCCGGGCGGGAGGGGAGAACGAGCAGTACTTC. Its protein product is CASSSTRAGGENEQYF. The full variable domain, completed using reference TRBV28 and TRBJ2-7, is DVKVTQSSRYLVKRTGEKVFLECVQDMDHENMFWYRQDPGLGLRLIYFSYDVKMKEKGDIPEGYSVSREKKERFSLILESASTNQTSMYLCASSSTRAGGENEQYFGPGTRLTVT.

The chain uses TRBV6-7 and TRBJ2-5; TRBD2 is a possible D gene (6 bases). TRBV6-7 is recorded as an ORF, its role being uncertain. The ends were cut back, 5 bases at V and 0 bases at J, with 16 bases in the middle. There are 16 residues in the CDR3. CDR3 sequence (DNA): TGTGCCAGCAGTCCTTTATGCGGGACCCACCAAGAGACCCAGTACTTC. This codes for CASSPLCGTHQETQYF.

The chain has TRBV6-6 and TRBJ2-1, with 14 bases fitting TRBD2. Germline trimming cut 5 bases from V and 15 bases from J; bases unmatched to any gene: 12. The CDR3 is 15 residues long. Looked up from germline, CDR1 is MNHNY and CDR2 is SVGAGI (reference sequence). CDR3 sequence reads: CASSKGLAGDWGRFF. CDR3 bases: TGTGCCAGCAGTAAGGGACTAGCGGGAGATTGGGGGCGGTTCTTC.

CDR3 loop: CASTGGGSPLHF. CDR3 nucleotides: TGTGCCAGCACAGGGGGCGGCTCACCCCTCCACTTT. The J gene is TRBJ1-6, the V gene TRBV6-5; 8 nucleotides agree with TRBD1. The CDR3 is 12 residues long. V lost 7 bases to trimming and J lost 10 bases; unmatched junction nucleotides: 3. Germline loops: CDR1 MNHEY, CDR2 SVGAGI.